The entry below describes one T cell receptor beta chain. Its binding antigen is unknown. No base qualities exist here, and no much larger clone lies one base off it. This entry comes from a study of OX40 agonist ivuxolimab in advanced cancers. Describing the broader study: The costimulatory receptor OX40 (CD134) was targeted by ivuxolimab, a fully human IgG2 agonistic monoclonal antibody. The point of sequencing TCRbeta in the periphery was to test whether ivuxolimab changed TCR sequence diversity and drove clonal T-cell expansion. Of the roughly 52 patients in dose escalation, some 20 had hepatocellular carcinoma, approximately 15 had melanoma, 9 had renal cell carcinoma and 9 had head and neck cancer. Intravenous ivuxolimab was administered to patients every 2 weeks at six dose levels: 0.01, 0.1, 0.3, 1.5, 3 and 10 mg/kg. Patients were allowed to have had prior anti-PD-1, anti-PD-L1 or anti-CTLA-4 therapy, and about 40% of the dose-escalation patients had been treated with checkpoint inhibitors. The monotherapy dose-escalation portion (N ≈ 50 patients) of the phase I ivuxolimab trial is reported in the paper. In the dose-escalation cohort, more than 80% of patients were male, and the mean age was around 65 years with a range of roughly 20 to 79. Partial responses occurred in three dose-escalation patients: two with cutaneous melanoma and one with hepatocellular carcinoma. Paper-wide results and their limitations: In the 0.1-3.0 mg/kg groups, partial responders had among the lowest normalized peripheral clonal expansion, particularly in CD8+ T cells. At doses of 0.1 to 3.0 mg/kg, clonal expansion of both CD4+ and CD8+ T cells in blood was seen between baseline and week 6. The antigen specificity of the peripheral T cells that underwent clonal expansion was not determined. Low levels of normalized T-cell clonal expansion were also seen in some patients who did not respond. After ivuxolimab, expanded clones were on average more numerous among CD8+ T cells than among CD4+ T cells.

Patients with a history of autoimmune disease or receiving systemic immunosuppression were excluded from the trial. Peripheral blood for TCR sequencing was collected from all dose cohorts at baseline, on cycle 4 day 1, and on cycle 7 day 1. Samples were obtained from an open-label, multicenter, first-in-human phase I dose-escalation trial of ivuxolimab. Adults with locally advanced or metastatic melanoma, renal cell, hepatocellular, or head and neck squamous cell carcinoma were enrolled in the trial. Before TCR sequencing, CD4+ T cells and CD8+ T cells were sorted from peripheral blood as separate populations. The CDR3 holds 19 amino acids from the cysteine to the phenylalanine. The only DNA kept is the CDR3, 57 bases in frame from the first base. CDR1 and CDR2 are drawn from the germline V gene: SGHAT, FQNNGV. Germline trimming: 1 base from V, 7 bases from J; junction bases outside gene matches: 16.

Genomic DNA was extracted from sorted cells for sequencing of the TCRbeta CDR3 region. TCRbeta CDR3 regions were sequenced using the immunoSEQ Assay. TCRdb stores this immuneACCESS table with in-frame sequences only. Part of the clones is absent; in the studies checked, under half of the shortfall reflects unresolved V genes, and no reason is known for the rest. The sample records some 41,000 clones, 86% of which are singletons. The ten largest clones add up to 2.4% of the sample. The sequencing used CD4+ or CD8+ T cells sorted from blood, collected in a trial of the OX40 agonist ivuxolimab. The chain joins TRBV11-2 to TRBJ2-3, and 11 junction bases match TRBD2. This clonotype originated in an adult with an advanced solid tumor such as melanoma, head and neck, liver or kidney cancer. DNA sequence: TGTGCCAGCAGCTTAGTTGGGAGCGGGCTAGCGGGGGGTATTTATACGCAGTATTTT. It codes for CASSLVGSGLAGGIYTQYF. With the portions outside the CDR3 filled from the reference TRBV11-2 and TRBJ2-3 genes, the complete variable region becomes EAGVAQSPRYKIIEKRQSVAFWCNPISGHATLYWYQQILGQGPKLLIQFQNNGVVDDSQLPKDRFSAERLKGVDSTLKIQPAKLEDSAVYLCASSLVGSGLAGGIYTQYFGPGTRLTVL.